This entry features one TCR beta chain sequence. Its target is not known. These data come from a study of neoadjuvant nivolumab and ipilimumab in lung cancer. Study outcomes and limitations: Resected tumors had greater TCR richness and clonality than uninvolved lung. Blood richness before therapy tracked richness in tumors resected after neoadjuvant therapy. Only a small number of samples underwent TCR sequencing.

The repertoire was sequenced with immunoSEQ multiplex PCR; TCRdb's copy has only in-frame clones and lacks some. The sample records 25,000 to 30,000 clones, roughly 76% being singletons. CDR3 length equals 15 residues. Germline V gives CDR1 SGHKS, CDR2 YYEKEE (reference sequence). J was trimmed by 4 bases and V by 4 bases; bases with no gene match: 4. This chain connects TRBV5-5 to TRBJ2-5; TRBD2 agrees at 13 bases. The source was tumor tissue, collected after neoadjuvant nivolumab, alone or with ipilimumab, at or shortly before surgery. The sequence derives from an adult with non-small cell lung cancer. CDR3 nucleotides: TGTGCCAGCAGCCTGACTAGCGGGGGGTTAGAGACCCAGTACTTC. Translating gives CASSLTSGGLETQYF.